This TCR beta chain was identified in a study of shared clonotypes between healthy human individuals. The germline V and J ends were trimmed by 2 bases and 4 bases, with 12 bases remaining between them. In germline, CDR1 is SNHLY, CDR2 FYNNEI. This CDR3 contains 15 residues. TCRdb's copy holds only in-frame clones and misses some; the assay was immunoSEQ multiplex PCR. The profile covers about 2.3 million clones, with 80% to 95% appearing a single time and approximately 0.4% taken by the ten largest. The origin of this receptor is a man between 18 and 35 years old in good health. Some clones in this sample may be carry-over from other donors' samples. This chain joins TRBV2 and TRBJ2-1; perhaps D is TRBD1 or TRBD2 (5 bases each). What was sequenced was naive CD4+ T cells from PBMCs. The subset denotes: CD45RA+ positively selected. The CDR3 sequence: CASSERGGFYNEQFF. The CDR3, as DNA: TGTGCCAGCAGTGAACGGGGCGGCTTTTACAATGAGCAGTTCTTC.